This record concerns one T cell receptor (beta chain) sequence. The antigen remains unidentified. The sample comes from a study of graft-versus-host responses after intestinal transplantation. Study information: Recipients were given multivisceral, liver-intestinal, or isolated intestinal transplants. Among the recipients, all got anti-thymocyte globulin induction and then tacrolimus and steroids for around three years.

This CDR3 spans 16 amino acids. CDR1 is MNHEY, CDR2 SMNVEV, per germline (reference sequence). Trimming removed 5 bases at V and 6 bases at J, with 22 bases between. Libraries were prepared by immunoSEQ multiplex PCR; TCRdb keeps only in-frame clonotypes and omits some of them. The sample carries about 94,000 clones, 90% to 95% recorded once. This TCR was recovered from a human donor who received an intestinal transplant. V is TRBV27 and J is TRBJ1-2; no definite D call. The sample consisted of unstimulated CD8+ T cells sorted from spleen or lymph node cells, taken before intestinal transplant. The chain's CDR3 is CASSPLPGARVHGYTF. The CDR3 nucleotides are TGTGCCAGCAGTCCACTACCGGGAGCGAGAGTTCATGGCTACACCTTC.